This TCR beta chain was recorded in a study of patients and donors after allogeneic stem cell transplantation. V was shortened by 0 bases and J by 0 bases, with 6 bases between the two germline ends. Germline assignment: CDR1 DFQATT and CDR2 SNEGSKA (reference sequence). There are 14 residues in the CDR3. This clonotype was observed a handful of times. TCRdb redid the calling of the RT-PCR reads with MiXCR, one entry per CDR3 protein. The sample contains about 960,000 distinct CDR3 sequences, roughly 18% of which appear only once. The chain uses TRBV20-1 and TRBJ2-4, with D uncertain. The sequence derives from a human donor who was either an allogeneic HSCT recipient or a stem cell or donor lymphocyte infusion donor (not recorded which). It is not recorded whose cells these are; they may come from a transplant donor. The sequencing sample was made of blood, either unsorted or a sorted T cell fraction (not recorded which). The CDR3 DNA follows: TGCAGTGCTAGAGAGGCAGTAGCCAAAAACATTCAGTACTTC. It yields the protein CSAREAVAKNIQYF.